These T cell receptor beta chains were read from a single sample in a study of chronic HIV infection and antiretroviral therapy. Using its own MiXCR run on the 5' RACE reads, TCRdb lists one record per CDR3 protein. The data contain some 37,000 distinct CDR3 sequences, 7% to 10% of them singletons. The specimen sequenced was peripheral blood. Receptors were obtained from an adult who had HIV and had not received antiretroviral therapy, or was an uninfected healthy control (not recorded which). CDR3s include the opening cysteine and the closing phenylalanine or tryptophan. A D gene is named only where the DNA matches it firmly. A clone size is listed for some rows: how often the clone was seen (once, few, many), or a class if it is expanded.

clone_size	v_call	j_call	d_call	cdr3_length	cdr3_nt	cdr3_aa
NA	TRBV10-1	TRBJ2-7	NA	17	TGCGCCAGCAGTGAGTCGCTCCTGGGCAGGGGATACGGCGAGCAGTACTTC	CASSESLLGRGYGEQYF
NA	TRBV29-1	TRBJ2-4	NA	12	TGCAGCGTTGGGCAGGGGCAAAACATTCAGTACTTC	CSVGQGQNIQYF
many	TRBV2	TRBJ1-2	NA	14	TGTGCCAGCAGCGTAACGGGACTTGGCTATGGCTACACCTTC	CASSVTGLGYGYTF
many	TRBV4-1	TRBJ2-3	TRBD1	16	TGCGCCAGCAGCCAAGTGGGGACAGGGAGCACAGATACGCAGTATTTT	CASSQVGTGSTDTQYF
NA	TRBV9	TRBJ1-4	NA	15	TGTGCCAGCAGCGTAGGGATTGCAACTAATGAAAAACTGTTTTTT	CASSVGIATNEKLFF
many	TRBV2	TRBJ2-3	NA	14	TGTGCCAGCACTCCCTTCGCTAGCACAGATACGCAGTATTTT	CASTPFASTDTQYF
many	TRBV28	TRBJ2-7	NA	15	TGTGCCAGCAGTCCACCTCCCGAGAGCTCCTACGAGCAGTACTTC	CASSPPPESSYEQYF
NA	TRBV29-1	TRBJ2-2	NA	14	TGCAGCGTTTCTGACAGGTCGAACACCGGGGAGCTGTTTTTT	CSVSDRSNTGELFF
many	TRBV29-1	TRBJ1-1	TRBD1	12	TGCAGCGGCGCCCAGGGGGCTGCTGAAGCTTTCTTT	CSGAQGAAEAFF
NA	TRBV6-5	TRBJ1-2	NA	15	TGTGCCAGCAGTTCAGGCAGCCCAGCCGTCTATGGCTACACCTTC	CASSSGSPAVYGYTF
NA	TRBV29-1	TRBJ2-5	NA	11	TGCAGCGTTTACTCGAGGGAGACCCAGTACTTC	CSVYSRETQYF
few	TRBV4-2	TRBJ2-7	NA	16	TGTGCCAGCAGCCAAGATGCCCGGGGAGGTACCTACGAGCAGTACTTC	CASSQDARGGTYEQYF
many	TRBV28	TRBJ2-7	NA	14	TGTGCCAGCTCCCTTTACGAGGGGCAGTACGAGCAGTACTTC	CASSLYEGQYEQYF
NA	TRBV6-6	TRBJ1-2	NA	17	TGTGCCAGCAGTTACTCGATAACCCCAGGCCCGAACTATGGCTACACCTTC	CASSYSITPGPNYGYTF
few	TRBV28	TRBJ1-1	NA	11	TGTGCCAGCAGGGCCCTAAGGAGGGCTTTCTTT	CASRALRRAFF
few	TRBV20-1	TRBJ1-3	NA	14	TGCAGTGCTGAGTATGACAGTTCTGGAAACACCATATATTTT	CSAEYDSSGNTIYF
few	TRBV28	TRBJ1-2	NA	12	TGTGCCAGCAGTCTTTCGACAAGTGGCTACACCTTC	CASSLSTSGYTF
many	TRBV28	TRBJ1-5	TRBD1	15	TGTGCCAGCAGGTCAGGGGGGCTCGCGTATCAGCCCCAGCATTTT	CASRSGGLAYQPQHF
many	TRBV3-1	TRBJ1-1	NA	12	TGTGCCAGCAGCCCCTGGGGCACTGAAGCTTTCTTT	CASSPWGTEAFF
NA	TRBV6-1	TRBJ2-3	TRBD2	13	TGTGCCAGCAGGCGACTAGCGGGAGATACGCAGTATTTT	CASRRLAGDTQYF
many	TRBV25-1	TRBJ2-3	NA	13	TGTGCCAGCAGTGTCCAGGGGGGGGGTACGCAGTATTTT	CASSVQGGGTQYF
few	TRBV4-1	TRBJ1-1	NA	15	TGCGCCAGCAGCCAGCTACAGGGACAGAACACTGAAGCTTTCTTT	CASSQLQGQNTEAFF
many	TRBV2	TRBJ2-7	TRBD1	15	TGTGCCAGCAGTGAGGGACAGTTGAGCTCCTACGAGCAGTACTTC	CASSEGQLSSYEQYF
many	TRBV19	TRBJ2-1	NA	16	TGTGCCAGTAGTATTCGGGCGGATTCCCCTTCTAATGAGCAGTTCTTC	CASSIRADSPSNEQFF
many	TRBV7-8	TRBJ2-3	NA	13	TGTGCCAGCAGCTTGGATCTAGCAGATACGCAGTATTTT	CASSLDLADTQYF
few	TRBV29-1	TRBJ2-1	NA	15	TGCAGCGTTACCCCCCCACAATACTCCTACAATGAGCAGTTCTTC	CSVTPPQYSYNEQFF
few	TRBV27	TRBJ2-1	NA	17	TGTGCCAGCAGTTTGACTCGAGACAGAATGACCTACAATGAGCAGTTCTTC	CASSLTRDRMTYNEQFF
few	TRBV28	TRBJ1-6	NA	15	TGTGCCAGCACCTCGACAGCTTTAAATAATTCACCCCTCCACTTT	CASTSTALNNSPLHF
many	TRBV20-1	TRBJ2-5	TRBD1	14	TGCAGTGCTTTGACAGGGGGTAATGGAGAGACCCAGTACTTC	CSALTGGNGETQYF
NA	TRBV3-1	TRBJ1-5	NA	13	TGTGCCAGCAGCCAAGGGGGCAATCAGCCCCAGCATTTT	CASSQGGNQPQHF
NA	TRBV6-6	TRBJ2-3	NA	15	TGTGCCAGCAGTTACTCGATTCAATACACAGATACGCAGTATTTT	CASSYSIQYTDTQYF
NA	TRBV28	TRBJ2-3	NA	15	TGTGCCAGCAGTAACCGGGACTTTAGCACAGATACGCAGTATTTT	CASSNRDFSTDTQYF
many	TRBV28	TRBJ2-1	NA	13	TGTGCGGCGGGGTCCCCCTCCTACAATGAGCAGTTCTTC	CAAGSPSYNEQFF
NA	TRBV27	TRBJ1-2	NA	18	TGTGCCAGCAGTTTAATTGGATCGGAACTAATCTCCCAAGAAGGCTACACCTTC	CASSLIGSELISQEGYTF
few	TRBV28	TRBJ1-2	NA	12	TGTGCCAGCAGTTTGACAGTCCAAGGCTACACCTTC	CASSLTVQGYTF
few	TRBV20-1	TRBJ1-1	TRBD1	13	TGCAGTGCACCAAGCGGGACAGACGGTCGAGCTTTCTTT	CSAPSGTDGRAFF
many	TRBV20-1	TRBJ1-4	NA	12	TGCAGTGCTTCCCGTCCTAATGAAAAACTGTTTTTT	CSASRPNEKLFF
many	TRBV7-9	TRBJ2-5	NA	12	TGTGCCACCTCAGTAGCACAAGAGACCCAGTACTTC	CATSVAQETQYF